The rows below give T cell receptor beta chains drawn from one sample of a study of graft-versus-host responses after intestinal transplantation. Some clones are missing from TCRdb's copy, which holds only in-frame ones; the method was immunoSEQ multiplex PCR. Counted here are some 110,000 clones, about nine tenths occurring once; the ten biggest clones make up 0.15% to 0.2%. The antigens for these receptors are not known. Specimen: unstimulated CD4+ T cells sorted from spleen or lymph node cells, collected before intestinal transplant. The receptors come from a human donor who received an intestinal transplant. The CDR3 runs from the conserved cysteine through the conserved F or W. Each record gives: clone size, V gene, D gene, J gene, CDR3 DNA, CDR3 protein. D genes are given only for firm matches. Part of the rows lack a size; the others show once, few, many or a class for expanded clones.

.	TRBV7-3	.	TRBJ2-6	TGTGCCAGCAGCTTAGGGGGCGCTGGGGCCAACGTCCTGACTTTC	CASSLGGAGANVLTF
.	TRBV25-1	.	TRBJ2-2	TGTGCCAGTAGAACAGGTACCGGGGAGCTGTTTTTT	CASRTGTGELFF
once	TRBV9	.	TRBJ2-7	TGTGCCAGCAGCGTAGGGGGGCCCCCGTACGAGCAGTACTTC	CASSVGGPPYEQYF
.	TRBV7-2	TRBD2	TRBJ2-5	TGTGCCAGCAGCTCACGGACTCGGCGGGGAGGGGAGACCCAGTACTTC	CASSSRTRRGGETQYF
.	TRBV5-1	TRBD2	TRBJ2-3	TGCGCCAGCAGCTTGCCTAGCGGGGCACTAAGAGATACGCAGTATTTT	CASSLPSGALRDTQYF
.	TRBV6-5	TRBD1	TRBJ1-4	TGTGCCAGCAGTTACTCGAAGGGACAGGGGCAAAAACTGTTTTTT	CASSYSKGQGQKLFF
once	TRBV19	.	TRBJ1-5	TGTGCCAGTAGTAAGACAGTTAGCAATCAGCCCCAGCATTTT	CASSKTVSNQPQHF
once	TRBV4-3	.	TRBJ2-3	TGCGCCAGCAGCCAAGACGCCAGACACACAGATACGCAGTATTTT	CASSQDARHTDTQYF
once	TRBV5-5	.	TRBJ2-7	TGTGCCAGCAGCTTGGGATTAAGTTCCGACTACTACGAGCAGTACTTC	CASSLGLSSDYYEQYF
.	TRBV7-2	.	TRBJ1-2	TGTGCCAGCAGTACTCAGGGGATAGGGACTAACTATGGCTACACCTTC	CASSTQGIGTNYGYTF
.	TRBV6-5	TRBD2	TRBJ2-3	TGTGCCAGCAGTTCCCTTGGGCGGGGGGGGGCAGATACGCAGTATTTT	CASSSLGRGGADTQYF
.	TRBV7-7	TRBD1	TRBJ1-2	TGTGCCAGCAGCTCAAAGTCCAACAGGGGCGATTCAAACTATGGCTACACCTTC	CASSSKSNRGDSNYGYTF
.	TRBV28	.	TRBJ1-5	TGTGCCAGCAGGTCCCTTCAGGTTACTAGCAATCAGCCCCAGCATTTT	CASRSLQVTSNQPQHF
.	TRBV5-1	.	TRBJ1-1	TGCGCCAGCAGCTTGGAAGCGGTTGTTCTGAACACTGAAGCTTTCTTT	CASSLEAVVLNTEAFF
.	TRBV30	.	TRBJ1-2	TGTGCCTGGAGTGTACATAACTATGGCTACACCTTC	CAWSVHNYGYTF
.	TRBV13	.	TRBJ2-7	TGTGCCAGCAGCTCGCCTCGACTAGAGGAAAGGCAGTACTTC	CASSSPRLEERQYF
.	TRBV4-2	.	TRBJ1-1	TGTGCCAGCAGCCCCTCCGGCGGACATTTGAACACTGAAGCTTTCTTT	CASSPSGGHLNTEAFF
.	TRBV18	TRBD1	TRBJ2-7	TGTGCCAGCTCATTGGGACAGGGACCCTACGAGCAGTACTTC	CASSLGQGPYEQYF
few	TRBV30	TRBD2	TRBJ2-2	TGTGCCTGGAGCCAGCGTGGTATATTTAGCGGGGCCGGGGAGCTGTTTTTT	CAWSQRGIFSGAGELFF
.	TRBV18	.	TRBJ1-1	TGTGCCAGCTCACTCTCGTATAGGAACACTGAAGCTTTCTTT	CASSLSYRNTEAFF
.	TRBV30	TRBD1	TRBJ2-7	TGTGCCTGGAATGTCCAGGGGGCCCGTACTTCCGAGCAGTACTTC	CAWNVQGARTSEQYF
.	TRBV7-2	TRBD2	TRBJ2-1	TGTGCCAGCAGCCCGGTGGTAGCGGGAGGGCCCTACAATGAGCAGTTCTTC	CASSPVVAGGPYNEQFF
.	TRBV4-3	TRBD2	TRBJ2-7	TGCGCCAGCAGCCAAGACTCTAGCGGGAGTTACGAGCAGTACTTC	CASSQDSSGSYEQYF
.	TRBV6-1	.	TRBJ2-5	TGTGCCAGCACATTCAGGAGGGTGGGCGCGGAGACCCAGTACTTC	CASTFRRVGAETQYF
once	TRBV12-5	.	TRBJ2-3	TGTGCTAGTGGCCCAGGGGATAGTGGCAGAGATACGCAGTATTTT	CASGPGDSGRDTQYF
few	TRBV5-6	TRBD1	TRBJ1-1	TGTGCCAGCAGCCCGGACGACAGGGTTGGCACTGAAGCTTTCTTT	CASSPDDRVGTEAFF
.	TRBV9	TRBD1	TRBJ2-2	TGTGCCAGCAGCGTTGATAGGGGGCCGGTGTGGACCGGGGAGCTGTTTTTT	CASSVDRGPVWTGELFF
.	TRBV5-4	.	TRBJ2-7	TGTGCCAGCAGCTTGGGGGGCGCCTCCACCTACGAGCAGTACTTC	CASSLGGASTYEQYF
few	TRBV30	TRBD1	TRBJ1-3	TGTGCCTGGAGTGTACACAGGGGGTCTGGAAACACCATATATTTT	CAWSVHRGSGNTIYF
.	TRBV5-5	TRBD1	TRBJ2-1	TGTGCCAGCAGCGGGAATACAGGGGCGCAGGGCCTTGAGCAGTTCTTC	CASSGNTGAQGLEQFF
few	TRBV7-9	.	TRBJ1-1	TGTGCCAGCAGCCCTCAACAGGGACTAAACACTGAAGCTTTCTTT	CASSPQQGLNTEAFF
.	TRBV27	TRBD2	TRBJ2-3	TGTGCCAGCAGTCCCTCACACCTAGCGGCGGGGGGAATTAATACGCAGTATTTT	CASSPSHLAAGGINTQYF
.	TRBV4-1	TRBD1	TRBJ2-5	TGCGCCAGCAGCCCACCCTACCCGGGACAGGTACAAGAGACCCAGTACTTC	CASSPPYPGQVQETQYF
.	TRBV28	.	TRBJ2-1	TGTGCCAGCAGGGGGGCCATTAGAGGTGAGCAGTTCTTC	CASRGAIRGEQFF
.	TRBV10-2	.	TRBJ2-7	TGCGCCAGCAGTGCTCAGGGGTTAACCTACGAGCAGTACTTC	CASSAQGLTYEQYF
.	TRBV5-1	.	TRBJ2-2	TGCGCCAGCAGCTTTGGGCAGCACGGGGAGCTGTTTTTT	CASSFGQHGELFF
.	TRBV4-1	.	TRBJ1-1	TGCGCCAGCAGCCAAATCCCCGTACAAATGAACACTGAAGCTTTCTTT	CASSQIPVQMNTEAFF
.	TRBV10-3	.	TRBJ1-1	TGTGCCATCAGTGACCAGGGGACGAACACTGAAGCTTTCTTT	CAISDQGTNTEAFF
.	TRBV5-5	TRBD2	TRBJ2-5	TGTGCCAGCAGCTTGACCCCACGGACTAGCGAAGGGACCCAGTACTTC	CASSLTPRTSEGTQYF
.	TRBV5-6	.	TRBJ2-3	TGTGCCAGCAGCTTGGGACGGGGAAGCACAGATACGCAGTATTTT	CASSLGRGSTDTQYF
.	TRBV6-1	TRBD2	TRBJ2-3	TGTGCCAGCAGTGGACAGTTAGCGGGGGGGCCGGGTACGCAGTATTTT	CASSGQLAGGPGTQYF
.	TRBV7-9	TRBD1	TRBJ1-2	TGTGCCAGCAGCTTAAAGGGGCAGGGACAGGGAGGCTACACCTTC	CASSLKGQGQGGYTF
.	TRBV5-1	.	TRBJ1-2	TGCGCCAGCAGCTTGGGACAGCTCGACGGCTACACCTTC	CASSLGQLDGYTF
.	TRBV11-2	.	TRBJ1-1	TGTGCCAGCAGCTTAGACTTAAAGAACACTGAAGCTTTCTTT	CASSLDLKNTEAFF
.	TRBV18	TRBD1	TRBJ1-4	TGTGCCAGCTCACCTATGACAGGGTTGGAGGAAAAACTGTTTTTT	CASSPMTGLEEKLFF
.	TRBV5-5	TRBD1	TRBJ1-5	TGTGCCAGCAGCCAAGGGACAGGGGGCCAGCCCCAGCATTTT	CASSQGTGGQPQHF
.	TRBV18	TRBD2	TRBJ2-2	TGTGCCAGCTCCCCTCCGGCGGGAGGGCCCGACACCGGGGAGCTGTTTTTT	CASSPPAGGPDTGELFF
.	TRBV7-2	.	TRBJ1-1	TGTGCCAGCAGCCTCCGGTTACGGGCTGAAGCTTTCTTT	CASSLRLRAEAFF
.	TRBV11-2	.	TRBJ2-7	TGTGCCAGCAGCTTTCAGGAAGCGGGCGAGCAGTACTTC	CASSFQEAGEQYF
.	TRBV7-2	.	TRBJ2-3	TGTGCCAGCAGCGGCTCCGGGATCACAGATACGCAGTATTTT	CASSGSGITDTQYF
.	TRBV30	TRBD1	TRBJ1-1	TGTGCCTGGAAACCTCCGACAGGGTCGAAGACTGAAGCTTTCTTT	CAWKPPTGSKTEAFF
.	TRBV2	TRBD1	TRBJ1-1	TGTGCCAGCACCAGACAGGGCACCTACACTGAAGCTTTCTTT	CASTRQGTYTEAFF
.	TRBV14	TRBD2	TRBJ2-7	TGTGCCAGCAGCCCCGGGACTAGCGGTCCCTACGAGCAGTACTTC	CASSPGTSGPYEQYF
.	TRBV7-9	TRBD1	TRBJ1-5	TGTGCCAGCAGCCCCGGGTCAGGGGGTCGGAATCAGCCCCAGCATTTT	CASSPGSGGRNQPQHF
.	TRBV4-2	.	TRBJ2-2	TGTGCCAGCAGCCAAGATATCCCTACCTCGAACACCGGGGAGCTGTTTTTT	CASSQDIPTSNTGELFF